This T cell receptor beta chain was documented in a study of beta chain features in type 1 diabetes. The wider study: Sorted cells examined across all samples numbered around 99,000,000. Notes on the study in general: The similarity of naive, central memory and Treg TCRB repertoires appeared greater among patients than among healthy donors.

Germline CDR1 reads ENHRY; CDR2 reads SYGVKD. V lost 6 bases and J lost 4, with 13 bases in between. The CDR3 runs to 14 residues. Investigators reverse transcribed all isolated RNA, so they sequenced expressed TCRB transcripts. Here immunoSEQ multiplex PCR was the method, and the copy in TCRdb shows in-frame clones only, minus some. The table records roughly 400,000 clones, more than 12% of them present only once. About this clone: Its antigen remains unknown.

Sequenced input: naive CD4+ T cells from blood. The J gene is TRBJ2-1, the V gene TRBV10-3, with D maybe TRBD1 (5 bases). The sequence was collected from a woman aged 18-29 years in good health. CDR3 in amino acids: CAIRDTDIYNEQFF. The CDR3 DNA sequence: TGTGCCATCAGGGACACCGATATATACAATGAGCAGTTCTTC.